This entry lists 32 T cell receptor beta chains sequenced from one sample in a study of blood T cell repertoires in COVID-19. Clones were read by immunoSEQ multiplex PCR, and TCRdb kept only the in-frame ones, dropping some. The table records around 140,000 clones, approximately 84% of them present only once. The material sequenced was peripheral blood. The receptors were gathered from a woman aged 60 to 75 with acute or convalescent COVID-19.

This chain connects TRBV7-6 to TRBJ2-1; the D gene is possibly TRBD2 (5 bases). CDR3 length equals 13 residues. CDR1 SGHVS and CDR2 FNYEAQ come from the germline V gene. V lost 0 bases, J lost 6 bases, and 6 bases lay in between. This CDR3 is CASSLATSNEQFF. CDR3 nucleotides: TGTGCCAGCAGCTTAGCTACTAGCAATGAGCAGTTCTTC.

The chain has TRBV27 and TRBJ2-3, with a weak D call TRBD1 (6 bases). Trimming removed 4 bases from V and 7 bases from J, with 9 bases in between. Germline CDR1 is MNHEY and CDR2 is SMNVEV (reference sequence). CDR3 length: 12 residues. The CDR3: CASSSGHYTQYF. The CDR3 DNA reads TGTGCCAGCAGTTCGGGACATTATACGCAGTATTTT.

The genes are TRBV7-2 and TRBJ2-2; the D gene is possibly TRBD1 (6 bases). V shed 2 bases and J shed 5 bases, with 9 bases lying between them. Germline V lookup: CDR1 SGHTA, CDR2 FQGNSA. The CDR3 has 14 amino acids. The CDR3 DNA reads as TGTGCCAGCAGCTTATCACAGGGAACCGGGGAGCTGTTTTTT. The encoded protein is CASSLSQGTGELFF.

The chain links TRBV25-1 to TRBJ1-5; the match to TRBD1 covers 9 bases. The CDR3 extends over 15 amino acids. Germline lookup yields CDR1 MGHDK and CDR2 SYGVNS. With V trimmed by 5 bases and J by 4 bases, 6 bases remained unmatched. CDR3 amino acids: CASSPGTGFNQPQHF. In DNA, the CDR3 is TGTGCCAGCAGTCCCGGGACAGGGTTTAATCAGCCCCAGCATTTT.

This chain connects TRBV30 to TRBJ2-7; no reliable D call. CDR1 GTSNPN and CDR2 SVGIG come from the germline V gene (reference sequence). The V end lost 1 base, the J end lost 4 bases, and 5 bases lay between the germline ends. The CDR3 loop spans 11 amino acids. For the CDR3, the DNA is TGTGCCTGGAGTGAACAATACGAGCAGTACTTC. It is translated as CAWSEQYEQYF.

CDR3 loop: CASRGLAGLDEQFF. The CDR3 DNA sequence: TGTGCCAGCAGAGGACTAGCGGGATTAGATGAGCAGTTCTTC. This chain connects TRBV6-5 to TRBJ2-1, with 12 bases fitting TRBD2. V gave up 6 bases and J gave up 8 bases; unmatched junction bases: 5. The CDR3 length is 14 residues. From germline, CDR1 is MNHEY and CDR2 SVGAGI.

The chain carries TRBV5-1 and TRBJ1-1, with 8 bases lining up with TRBD1. The CDR3 contains 14 residues. Trimming at V came to 1 base and at J to 4 bases, leaving 3 bases not matched to a gene. Germline lookup yields CDR1 SGHRS and CDR2 YFSETQ. CDR3 in DNA: TGCGCCAGCAGCTTGCTCGGACAGGGCACTGAAGCTTTCTTT. It encodes CASSLLGQGTEAFF.

The J gene is TRBJ2-1, the V gene TRBV27; 9 nucleotides match TRBD2. This CDR3 spans 14 amino acids. V was pared by 5 bases and J by 3 bases, with 2 bases of the junction left unmatched. Germline loops: CDR1 MNHEY, CDR2 SMNVEV (reference sequence). The CDR3 region is CASSLLAGYNEQFF. The CDR3 DNA reads TGTGCCAGCAGTCTACTAGCGGGCTACAATGAGCAGTTCTTC.

The V call is TRBV6-4, the J call TRBJ2-1; 8 nucleotides line up with TRBD2. The trim removed 3 bases at V and 6 bases at J, leaving 7 bases unmatched. The germline V gene encodes CDR1 MRHNA and CDR2 SNTAGT. This CDR3 is built from 15 residues. The CDR3 protein is CASSERLALLNEQFF. The DNA for the CDR3 is TGTGCCAGCAGTGAAAGACTAGCGCTTCTCAATGAGCAGTTCTTC.

V usage is TRBV7-9 and J usage is TRBJ2-7; D ambiguous. The germline V gene has CDR1 SEHNR and CDR2 FQNEAQ (reference sequence). This CDR3 is 14 amino acids long. V was clipped by 2 bases and J by 2 bases, with 10 bases between them. CDR3 nucleotides: TGTGCCAGCAGCTTAAGCTCTCTAACCTACGAGCAGTACTTC. This translates into CASSLSSLTYEQYF.

This chain joins TRBV6-6 and TRBJ2-3; D is possibly TRBD1 (5 bases). The germline gives CDR1 MNHNY, CDR2 SVGAGI (reference sequence). V was cut by 6 bases and J by 2 bases, with 12 bases left in between. This CDR3 comprises 14 residues. In DNA form, the CDR3 reads TGTGCCAGCAGGCTCGGCAGGGCCACAGATACGCAGTATTTT. It encodes CASRLGRATDTQYF.

The chain employs TRBV27 and TRBJ2-6, with TRBD1 as a possible D gene (5 bases). V lost 1 base and J lost 0, with 13 bases in between. The V gene's germline CDR1 is MNHEY and CDR2 SMNVEV (reference sequence). The CDR3 spans 18 residues. The CDR3 loop is CASSLLVSTASGANVLTF. The CDR3, as DNA: TGTGCCAGCAGTTTATTAGTTTCGACAGCCTCTGGGGCCAACGTCCTGACTTTC.

The chain employs TRBV11-3 and TRBJ2-1, with D possibly TRBD2 on 6 matching bases. Germline loops: CDR1 SGHNT, CDR2 YENEEA. CDR3 length equals 14 residues. V dropped 5 bases and J dropped 4 bases, with 12 bases sitting between them. For the CDR3, the DNA is TGTGCCAGCAGCCCCCGGGACTCGTACAATGAGCAGTTCTTC. Protein product: CASSPRDSYNEQFF.

This rearrangement joins TRBV7-2 to TRBJ2-7; 10 positions agree with TRBD2. The CDR3 spans 15 residues. The germline gives CDR1 SGHTA, CDR2 FQGNSA. The J segment lost 4 bases and the V segment lost 0 bases, leaving 3 bases of the junction unmatched. CDR3 nucleotide sequence: TGTGCCAGCAGCTTAGCAACTAGCGGGGATTACGAGCAGTACTTC. Amino acid sequence: CASSLATSGDYEQYF.

The CDR3 here is CASRGEGRRNEQFF. The CDR3 coding sequence is TGTGCCAGCAGGGGGGAGGGGAGGAGGAATGAGCAGTTCTTC. The chain combines TRBV3-1 (or the pseudogene TRBV3-2) with TRBJ2-1, with 7 bases lining up with TRBD2. CDR1 is LGHDT, CDR2 YNNKEL, per germline (reference sequence). This CDR3 has 14 amino acids. The V segment lost 6 bases and the J segment 7 bases; nucleotides outside the gene matches: 9.

This chain connects TRBV4-1 to TRBJ1-4; the D gene is possibly TRBD1 (6 bases). Germline V gene lookup returns CDR1 MGHRA and CDR2 YSYEKL. Trimming shortened V by 0 bases and J by 3 bases, and 14 bases separated the two germline ends. The CDR3 contains 17 residues. The CDR3 nucleotides are TGCGCCAGCAGCCAAGATCGGGGGGCAAGGGCTAATGAAAAACTGTTTTTT. This sequence encodes CASSQDRGARANEKLFF.

This chain links TRBV28 with TRBJ2-7; 9 bases are shared with TRBD1. The CDR3 contains 14 residues. From germline, CDR1 is MDHEN and CDR2 SYDVKM. Trimming removed 7 bases from V and 2 bases from J; junction bases left unmatched: 6. The CDR3 loop reads CASTHGTGTYEQYF. CDR3 bases: TGTGCCAGCACCCACGGGACAGGGACCTACGAGCAGTACTTC.

The rearrangement uses TRBV5-4 and TRBJ2-7, with D possibly TRBD1 on 6 matching bases. The germline CDR1 and CDR2 sequences are SGHNT and YYREEE (reference sequence). Trimming pared 3 bases from V and 2 bases from J, leaving 12 bases between. The CDR3 has 14 amino acids. CDR3 protein: CASSSFRGTYEQYF. DNA for the CDR3: TGTGCCAGCAGCTCGTTCAGGGGCACCTACGAGCAGTACTTC. Full variable domain (missing parts from reference TRBV5-4 and TRBJ2-7): ETGVTQSPTHLIKTRGQQVTLRCSSQSGHNTVSWYQQALGQGPQFIFQYYREEENGRGNFPPRFSGLQFPNYSSELNVNALELDDSALYLCASSSFRGTYEQYFGPGTRLTVT.

This clone has more than one count but fewer than ten. The gene calls are TRBV19 and TRBJ2-1; no clear D gene. The CDR3 spans 14 residues. The ends were cut back, 7 bases at V and 1 base at J, with 11 bases in the middle. In germline, CDR1 is LNHDA, CDR2 SQIVND (reference sequence). The CDR3, as DNA: TGTGCCAGTAAAAGAGAAGCTTCCTACAATGAGCAGTTCTTC. Amino acids: CASKREASYNEQFF.

The chain recombines TRBV2 with TRBJ2-6, with a tentative D call TRBD1 (6 bases). The CDR3 loop spans 15 amino acids. The V gene lost 4 bases and the J gene lost 0 bases, with 7 bases spanning the gap. The germline V gene encodes CDR1 SNHLY and CDR2 FYNNEI. The CDR3 coding sequence is TGTGCCAGCAGTGCGACAGGCTCTGGGGCCAACGTCCTGACTTTC. It codes for CASSATGSGANVLTF. Supplemented by reference TRBV2 and TRBJ2-6, the full variable domain reads EPEVTQTPSHQVTQMGQEVILRCVPISNHLYFYWYRQILGQKVEFLVSFYNNEISEKSEIFDDQFSVERPDGSNFTLKIRSTKLEDSAMYFCASSATGSGANVLTFGAGSRLTVL.

This rearrangement joins TRBV5-4 to TRBJ1-2, with 9 bases identical to TRBD1. V was pared by 3 bases and J by 4 bases, with 7 bases of the junction left unmatched. The germline V gene has CDR1 SGHNT and CDR2 YYREEE (reference sequence). The CDR3 loop spans 15 amino acids. The CDR3 DNA reads TGTGCCAGCAGCTCATACGGGACAGGGCCCTATGGCTACACCTTC. Translated, it gives CASSSYGTGPYGYTF.

The gene calls are TRBV12-5 and TRBJ2-7; perhaps TRBD1 as D (6 bases). Germline values: CDR1 LGHNT, CDR2 FRNRAP. The CDR3 consists of 15 residues. Trimming left V 5 bases short and J 11 bases short, with 25 bases between. Here the CDR3 reads CASGSGTNSPILEYF. CDR3 coding DNA: TGTGCTAGTGGTAGTGGGACAAACTCCCCCATTTTGGAGTACTTC.

The chain carries TRBV12-3 or TRBV12-4 and TRBJ2-2; a weak D match, TRBD2 (5 bases). Trimming pared 6 bases from V and 9 bases from J, leaving 11 bases between. The CDR3 has 12 residues. This CDR3 is CASSSGWWELFF. The CDR3 DNA sequence: TGTGCCAGCAGCTCGGGGTGGTGGGAGCTGTTTTTT.

This rearrangement joins TRBV2 to TRBJ2-7, with D maybe TRBD2 (5 bases). Germline V gene data show CDR1 as SNHLY and CDR2 as FYNNEI. The CDR3 is 12 residues long. The germline V and J ends were trimmed by 8 bases and 7 bases, with 15 bases remaining between them. For the CDR3, the DNA is TGTGCCAGCCAGAGGCAGCCGGGGGAGCAGTACTTC. This codes for CASQRQPGEQYF. Supplemented by reference TRBV2 and TRBJ2-7, the full variable domain reads EPEVTQTPSHQVTQMGQEVILRCVPISNHLYFYWYRQILGQKVEFLVSFYNNEISEKSEIFDDQFSVERPDGSNFTLKIRSTKLEDSAMYFCASQRQPGEQYFGPGTRLTVT.

This clone has a handful of counts. The V and J genes are TRBV28 and TRBJ1-2; a possible D gene is TRBD1 (5 bases). CDR1 MDHEN and CDR2 SYDVKM come from the germline V gene. V was cut by 1 base and J by 4 bases, with 13 bases left in between. CDR3 size: 15 residues. CDR3 sequence reads: CASSLSRTHIYGYTF. CDR3 coding DNA: TGTGCCAGCAGTTTATCCCGGACACATATCTATGGCTACACCTTC.

The genes are TRBV7-9 and TRBJ1-2; D not certain. The CDR3 contains 14 residues. V was trimmed by 6 bases and J by 1 base, leaving 12 bases between them. The germline CDR1 and CDR2 sequences are SEHNR and FQNEAQ (reference sequence). The CDR3 coding sequence is TGTGCCAGCAGTCCTGACTCCCTTAACTATGGCTACACCTTC. Encoded protein: CASSPDSLNYGYTF.

This rearrangement joins TRBV30 to TRBJ1-1; tentatively, D is TRBD1 (6 bases). The V gene lost 5 bases and the J gene lost 4 bases, with 14 bases spanning the gap. The CDR3 has 13 residues. Germline V gene data show CDR1 as GTSNPN and CDR2 as SVGIG (reference sequence). The CDR3 loop is CAWRKQGRTEAFF. The CDR3 nucleotides read TGTGCCTGGCGTAAACAGGGTCGCACTGAAGCTTTCTTT. Supplemented by reference TRBV30 and TRBJ1-1, the full variable domain reads SQTIHQWPATLVQPVGSPLSLECTVEGTSNPNLYWYRQAAGRGLQLLFYSVGIGQISSEVPQNLSASRPQDRQFILSSKKLLLSDSGFYLCAWRKQGRTEAFFGQGTRLTVV.

The genes are TRBV11-2 and TRBJ2-6; TRBD1 might be the D (6 bases). CDR3 length: 16 residues. Germline V gene sequence: CDR1 SGHAT, CDR2 FQNNGV. The ends were cut back, 3 bases at V and 5 bases at J, with 14 bases in the middle. The CDR3 sequence: CASSFNVGGWANVLTF. In DNA form, the CDR3 reads TGTGCCAGCAGCTTTAATGTAGGGGGTTGGGCCAACGTCCTGACTTTC.

The V and J genes are TRBV11-3 and TRBJ2-3; D might be TRBD2 (8 bases). CDR1 and CDR2 (germline): SGHNT, YENEEA. The CDR3 totals 13 residues. Trimming stripped 5 bases from V and 10 bases from J, with 16 bases between. The CDR3 nucleotides are TGTGCCAGCAGCCCGGGGGGGCAGGGGGCGCAGTATTTT. This sequence encodes CASSPGGQGAQYF. Combining the CDR3 with reference TRBV11-3 and TRBJ2-3 gives the whole variable domain EAGVVQSPRYKIIEKKQPVAFWCNPISGHNTLYWYLQNLGQGPELLIRYENEEAVDDSQLPKDRFSAERLKGVDSTLKIQPAELGDSAVYLCASSPGGQGAQYFGPGTRLTVL.

The chain has TRBV28 and TRBJ2-1, with 8 bases identical to TRBD2. The trim removed 3 bases at V and 9 bases at J, leaving 13 bases unmatched. CDR1 and CDR2 from the germline V gene are MDHEN and SYDVKM. This CDR3 is 16 amino acids long. The CDR3 bases are TGTGCCAGCAGTTTTCCCGCGGGAGGAGGTCGACGTGAGCAGTTCTTC. It is translated as CASSFPAGGGRREQFF.

V usage is TRBV11-2 and J usage is TRBJ2-1; possibly TRBD1 for D (6 bases). Germline CDR1 is SGHAT and CDR2 is FQNNGV. The V end lost 3 bases, the J end lost 3 bases, and 12 bases lay between the germline ends. This CDR3 has 15 residues. For the CDR3, the DNA is TGTGCCAGCAGCTTCCGGGACAACCTCTACAATGAGCAGTTCTTC. Translation gives CASSFRDNLYNEQFF.

J is TRBJ1-1 and V is TRBV13, with D unclear. Germline V gene lookup returns CDR1 PRHDT and CDR2 FYEKMQ (reference sequence). Deletions cut 2 bases from V and 5 bases from J, with 9 bases between. The CDR3 extends over 13 amino acids. The chain's CDR3 is CASSLQVSTEAFF. In DNA, the CDR3 is TGTGCCAGCAGCTTACAGGTATCAACTGAAGCTTTCTTT.